The source of this T cell receptor beta chain is a study of blood T cell repertoires in COVID-19. TCRdb keeps only in-frame clones here, not all; method: immunoSEQ multiplex PCR. The data show about 190,000 clones, approximately 91% seen once. This CDR3 is 15 amino acids long. Germline loops: CDR1 GTSNPN, CDR2 SVGIG (reference sequence). J was trimmed by 7 bases and V by 3 bases; bases with no gene match: 9. Sequenced input: peripheral blood. The chain is built from TRBV30 and TRBJ2-1, with 10 nucleotides matching TRBD1. This TCR derives from a man aged 30 to 39 with acute or convalescent COVID-19. The DNA of the CDR3 is TGTGCCTGGAGCTCGACAGGGGGCTCGTTAAATGAGCAGTTCTTC. Amino acid sequence: CAWSSTGGSLNEQFF.